This T cell receptor (beta chain) is drawn from a study of shared T cell receptors in the human thymus. Libraries were prepared by immunoSEQ multiplex PCR; TCRdb keeps only in-frame clonotypes and omits some of them. The sample shows hundreds of thousands of clones, 85% to 90% of them seen only once. V lost 4 bases and J 4 bases, leaving 17 bases between the germline ends. The CDR3 length is 16 residues. Germline V CDR1 and CDR2: MNHEY, SVGAGI. These records were also assigned to another study, of human thymus T cells. That investigation notes: Corrective heart surgery yielded the resections from which the thymus tissue came.

The chain recombines TRBV6-5 with TRBJ2-1; possibly TRBD1 for D (7 bases). The TCR comes from a boy under two years old with a congenital heart defect. The sample consisted of thymocytes. The CDR3, as DNA: TGTGCCAGCAGTTTCCCAGGGGGGCAGTTTTACAATGAGCAGTTCTTC. It specifies CASSFPGGQFYNEQFF.